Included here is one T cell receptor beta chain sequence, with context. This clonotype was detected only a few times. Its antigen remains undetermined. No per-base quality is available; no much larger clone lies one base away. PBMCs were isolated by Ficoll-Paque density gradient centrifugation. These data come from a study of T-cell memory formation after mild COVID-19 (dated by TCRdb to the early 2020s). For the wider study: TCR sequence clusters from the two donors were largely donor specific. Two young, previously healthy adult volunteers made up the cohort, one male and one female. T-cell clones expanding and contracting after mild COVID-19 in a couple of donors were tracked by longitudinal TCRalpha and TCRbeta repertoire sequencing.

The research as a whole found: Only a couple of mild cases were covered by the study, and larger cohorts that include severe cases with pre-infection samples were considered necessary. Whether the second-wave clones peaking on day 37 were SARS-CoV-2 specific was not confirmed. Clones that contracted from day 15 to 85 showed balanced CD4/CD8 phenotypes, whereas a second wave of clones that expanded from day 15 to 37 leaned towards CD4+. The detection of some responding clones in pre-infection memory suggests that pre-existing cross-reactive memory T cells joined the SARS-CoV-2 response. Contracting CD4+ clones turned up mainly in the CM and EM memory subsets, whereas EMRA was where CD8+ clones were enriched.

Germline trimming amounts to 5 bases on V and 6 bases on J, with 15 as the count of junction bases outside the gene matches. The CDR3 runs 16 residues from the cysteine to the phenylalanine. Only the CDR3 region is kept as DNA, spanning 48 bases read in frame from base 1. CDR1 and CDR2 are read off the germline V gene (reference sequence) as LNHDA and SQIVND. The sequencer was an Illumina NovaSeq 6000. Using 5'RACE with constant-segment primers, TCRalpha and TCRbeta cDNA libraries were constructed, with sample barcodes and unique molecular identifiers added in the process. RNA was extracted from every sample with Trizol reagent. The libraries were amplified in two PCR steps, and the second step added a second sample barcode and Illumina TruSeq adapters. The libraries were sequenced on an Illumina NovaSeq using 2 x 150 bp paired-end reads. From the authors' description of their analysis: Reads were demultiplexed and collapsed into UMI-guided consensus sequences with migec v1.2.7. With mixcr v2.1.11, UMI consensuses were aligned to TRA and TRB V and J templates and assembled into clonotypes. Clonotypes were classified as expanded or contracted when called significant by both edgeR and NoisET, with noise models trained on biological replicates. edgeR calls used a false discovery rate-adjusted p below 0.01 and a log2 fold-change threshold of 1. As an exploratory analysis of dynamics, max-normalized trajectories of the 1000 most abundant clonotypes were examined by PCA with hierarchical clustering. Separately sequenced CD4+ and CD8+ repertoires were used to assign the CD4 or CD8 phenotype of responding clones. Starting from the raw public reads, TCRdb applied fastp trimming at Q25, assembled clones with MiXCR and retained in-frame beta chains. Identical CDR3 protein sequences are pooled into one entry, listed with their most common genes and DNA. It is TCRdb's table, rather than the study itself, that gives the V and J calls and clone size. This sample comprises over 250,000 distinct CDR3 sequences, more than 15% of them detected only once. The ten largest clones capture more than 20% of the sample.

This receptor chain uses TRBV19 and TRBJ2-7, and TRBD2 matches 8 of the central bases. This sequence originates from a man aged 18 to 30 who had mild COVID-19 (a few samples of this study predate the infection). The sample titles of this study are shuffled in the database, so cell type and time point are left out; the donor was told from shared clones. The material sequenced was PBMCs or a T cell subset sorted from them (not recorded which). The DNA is TGTGCCAGTAGTTCCTCCGCGGGACTAGAAGGCGGCGAGCAGTACTTC. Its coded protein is CASSSSAGLEGGEQYF.